This TCR beta chain was recorded in a study of ipilimumab plus nivolumab after autologous stem cell transplantation. Study details: Median doses per patient: a few ipilimumab, about 8 nivolumab.

General study results and limits: Per the authors, repertoire, Treg and microbiota data justify further study.

This clone was detected only a few times. Its antigen is unidentified. Ipilimumab, 1 mg/kg, started 14 to 28 days after autologous transplant. Dosing: nivolumab 3 mg/kg IV, weeks 1, 4, 7, 10, then every two weeks to week 26. Data came from immunoSEQ multiplex PCR; TCRdb stores just in-frame clones and leaves some out. Of approximately 80,000 clones detected, 75% to 85% appear once; the ten largest clones hold roughly 2%. This specimen was PBMCs, taken in a trial of ipilimumab plus nivolumab as post-transplant consolidation. This clonotype was obtained from a male donor with diffuse large B-cell lymphoma.

As DNA, the CDR3 is TGTGCCAGCGGGGCTAGCGGATCCTACAATGAGCAGTTCTTC. Translation: CASGASGSYNEQFF. V gene TRBV6-5 combines with J gene TRBJ2-1, with TRBD2 matching over 7 bases. CDR3 length: 14 residues. Germline trimming cut 8 bases from V and 1 base from J; bases unmatched to any gene: 5. The germline CDR1 and CDR2 sequences are MNHEY and SVGAGI.